This paragraph covers one TCR beta chain sequence. The antigen it binds to is not known. Base qualities are missing; no much larger clone stands one base away. The CDR3 has 15 amino acids, counting the end cysteine and phenylalanine. The entry retains the CDR3 DNA only, 45 bases that are in frame from base 1. Looking up the germline V gene (reference sequence) yields CDR1 LGHDT and CDR2 YNNKEL. The trim is 1 base for V and 6 bases for J, with a gap of 12 bases between the germline ends. The entry originates in a study of blood T cell repertoires in COVID-19 (dated by TCRdb to about 2020). With regard to the full study: The collaborator samples originated in the United States, Italy and Spain and spanned the acute and convalescent phases of COVID-19. The prospective study material was composed of cDNA or gDNA derived from T cells, B-cell-depleted T cells, or PBMCs. The dataset comprised deeply sampled blood TCRbeta repertoires from subjects exposed to, actively infected with, or recovered from COVID-19. A freely available public database, intended as a resource for researchers studying the immune response to SARS-CoV-2, is where the repertoires were released. Samples came from the ongoing ImmuneRACE study (first 160 participants) plus 1,254 subjects from 6 global collaborators. The sample metadata nearly always contained a de-identified subject ID, COVID-19 status, age in years and sex. HLA class I and class II types, where available, came from metadata supplied by the sample provider rather than from assay-based typing.

The immunoSEQ Assay, a bias-controlled multiplex PCR, was used to amplify TCRbeta CDR3 regions from genomic DNA. The authors' analysis ran thus. The number of nucleated cells in each sample was estimated by amplification of reference gene primers within the assay. Sequence reads were collapsed and filtered to measure the absolute abundance of every unique TCRbeta CDR3 rearrangement. Productive Simpson clonality was computed per sample as the square root of Simpson's diversity index over productive rearrangements. Sourced from immuneACCESS, this table was stored by TCRdb with only in-frame sequences that have V and J called. A share of the clones is absent; for the studies checked, an unresolved V gene accounts for under half, and the remainder has no known explanation. D and trimming come from the DNA, and the V and J calls and clone size come from that table. This sample gives 350,000 to 550,000 clones in total; 70% to 90% of them show up just once. The top ten hold 1.5% to 2% of the sample.

Paper-wide results and their limitations: How much clinical and demographic metadata was included differed by source and by participant, and the metadata was provided uncurated.

Enrolling through a virtual design, the prospective study's participants ranged in age from roughly 18 to 90 years and lived across 20 to 30 United States geographic areas. Cohort assignment in the prospective study relied on participant-reported clinical history from a screening survey and a study questionnaire. Mobile phlebotomists in the prospective study collected whole blood, serum and a nasopharyngeal or oropharyngeal swab from every participant. Participants in the prospective study had the option to provide additional blood draws and questionnaires over an approximately 2-month period. Prospective study blood samples were shipped either frozen or at room temperature before DNA extraction.

The TCR was taken from a woman aged 18 to 35 with acute COVID-19. What was sequenced was PBMCs or T cells enriched from blood (not recorded which). This chain joins TRBV3-1 (or the pseudogene TRBV3-2) to TRBJ1-4, with a tentative D gene TRBD1 over 6 matching bases. The DNA is as follows: TGTGCCAGCAGCCAAGCCGGGACACGCGATGAAAAACTGTTTTTT. Protein translation: CASSQAGTRDEKLFF.